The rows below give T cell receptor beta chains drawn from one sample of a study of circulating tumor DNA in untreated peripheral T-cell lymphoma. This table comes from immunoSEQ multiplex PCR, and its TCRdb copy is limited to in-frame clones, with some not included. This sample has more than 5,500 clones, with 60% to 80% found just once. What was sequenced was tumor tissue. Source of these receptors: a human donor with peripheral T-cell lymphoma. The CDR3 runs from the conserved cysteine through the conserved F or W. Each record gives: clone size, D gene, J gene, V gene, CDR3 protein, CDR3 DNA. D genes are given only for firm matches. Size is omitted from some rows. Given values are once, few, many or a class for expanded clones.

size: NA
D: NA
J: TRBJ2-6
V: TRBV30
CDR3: CAWKLSGANVLTF
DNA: TGTGCCTGGAAACTCTCTGGGGCCAACGTCCTGACTTTC

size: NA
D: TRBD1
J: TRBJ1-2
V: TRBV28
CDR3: CASTDRGLNYGYTF
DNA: TGTGCCAGCACCGACAGGGGTCTTAACTATGGCTACACCTTC

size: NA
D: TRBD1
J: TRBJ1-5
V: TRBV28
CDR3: CASSQGGPGQPQHF
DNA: TGTGCCAGCAGTCAAGGGGGCCCAGGCCAGCCCCAGCATTTT

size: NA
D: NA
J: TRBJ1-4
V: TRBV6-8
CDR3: CASSYGPFNEKLFF
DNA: TGTGCCAGCAGTTACGGTCCCTTTAATGAAAAACTGTTTTTT

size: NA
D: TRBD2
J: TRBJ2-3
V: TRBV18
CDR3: CASSPTSGGTDTQYF
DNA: TGTGCCAGCTCGCCGACTAGCGGGGGGACAGATACGCAGTATTTT

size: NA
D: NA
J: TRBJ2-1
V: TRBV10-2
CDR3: CASSSQGTRNEQFF
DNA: TGCGCCAGCAGTTCGCAGGGGACGAGGAATGAGCAGTTCTTC

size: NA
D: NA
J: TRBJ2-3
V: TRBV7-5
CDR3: CASSLFDQTMAQYF
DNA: TGTGCCAGCAGCTTGTTCGACCAGACGATGGCGCAGTATTTT

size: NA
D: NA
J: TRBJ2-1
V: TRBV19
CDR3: CASRLSSYNEQFF
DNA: TGTGCCAGTAGGCTAAGCTCCTACAATGAGCAGTTCTTC

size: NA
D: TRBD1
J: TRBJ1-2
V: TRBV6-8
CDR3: CASSSRGIYGYTF
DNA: TGTGCCAGCAGCTCCAGGGGGATCTATGGCTACACCTTC

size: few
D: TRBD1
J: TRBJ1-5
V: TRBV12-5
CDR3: CASGQTGGYQPQHF
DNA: TGTGCTAGTGGACAGACAGGGGGCTATCAGCCCCAGCATTTT

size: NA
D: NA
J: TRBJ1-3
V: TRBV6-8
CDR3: CASSYSGQVFSISGNTIYF
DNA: TGTGCCAGCAGTTACTCAGGCCAGGTTTTCTCCATCTCTGGAAACACCATATATTTT

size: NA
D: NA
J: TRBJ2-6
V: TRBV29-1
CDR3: CSVGVSGANVLTF
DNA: TGCAGCGTTGGGGTTTCTGGGGCCAACGTCCTGACTTTC

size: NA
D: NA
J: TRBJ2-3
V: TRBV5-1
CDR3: CASSPNPPSVGLNTQYF
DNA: TGCGCCAGCAGCCCAAATCCCCCTAGCGTGGGGTTAAATACGCAGTATTTT

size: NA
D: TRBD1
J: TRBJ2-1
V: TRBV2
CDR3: CASSAQGREQFF
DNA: TGTGCCAGCAGCGCACAGGGGCGTGAGCAGTTCTTC